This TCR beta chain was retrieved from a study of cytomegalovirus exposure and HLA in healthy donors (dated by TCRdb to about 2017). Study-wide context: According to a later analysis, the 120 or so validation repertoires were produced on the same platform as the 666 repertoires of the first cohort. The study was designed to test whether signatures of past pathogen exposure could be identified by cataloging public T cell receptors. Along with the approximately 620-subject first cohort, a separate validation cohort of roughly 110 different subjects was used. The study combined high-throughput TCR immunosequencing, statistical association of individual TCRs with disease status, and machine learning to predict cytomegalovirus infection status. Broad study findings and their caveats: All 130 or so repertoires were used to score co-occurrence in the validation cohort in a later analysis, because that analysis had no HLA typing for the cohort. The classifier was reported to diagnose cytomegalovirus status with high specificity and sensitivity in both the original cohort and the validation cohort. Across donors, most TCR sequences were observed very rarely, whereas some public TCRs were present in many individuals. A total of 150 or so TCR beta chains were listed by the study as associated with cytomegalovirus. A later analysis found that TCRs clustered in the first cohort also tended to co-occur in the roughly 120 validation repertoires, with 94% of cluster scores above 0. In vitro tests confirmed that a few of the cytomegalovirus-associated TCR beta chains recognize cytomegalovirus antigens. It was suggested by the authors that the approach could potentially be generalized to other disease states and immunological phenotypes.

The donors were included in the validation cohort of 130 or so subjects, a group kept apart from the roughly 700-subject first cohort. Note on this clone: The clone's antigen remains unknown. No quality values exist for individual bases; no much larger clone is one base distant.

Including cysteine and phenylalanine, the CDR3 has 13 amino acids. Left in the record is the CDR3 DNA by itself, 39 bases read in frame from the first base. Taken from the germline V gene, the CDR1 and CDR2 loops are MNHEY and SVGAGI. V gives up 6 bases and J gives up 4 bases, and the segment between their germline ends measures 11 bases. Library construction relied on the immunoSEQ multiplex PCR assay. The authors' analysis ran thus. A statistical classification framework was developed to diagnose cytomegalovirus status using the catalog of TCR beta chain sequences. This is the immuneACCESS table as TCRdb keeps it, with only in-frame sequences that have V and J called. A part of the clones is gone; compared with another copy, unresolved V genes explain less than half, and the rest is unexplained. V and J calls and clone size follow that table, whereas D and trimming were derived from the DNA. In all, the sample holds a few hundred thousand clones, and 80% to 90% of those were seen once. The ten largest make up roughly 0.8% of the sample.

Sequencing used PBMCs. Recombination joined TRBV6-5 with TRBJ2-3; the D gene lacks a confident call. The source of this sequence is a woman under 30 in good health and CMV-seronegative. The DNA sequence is TGTGCCAGCAGGTACAGAGGTGCAGATACGCAGTATTTT. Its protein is CASRYRGADTQYF.